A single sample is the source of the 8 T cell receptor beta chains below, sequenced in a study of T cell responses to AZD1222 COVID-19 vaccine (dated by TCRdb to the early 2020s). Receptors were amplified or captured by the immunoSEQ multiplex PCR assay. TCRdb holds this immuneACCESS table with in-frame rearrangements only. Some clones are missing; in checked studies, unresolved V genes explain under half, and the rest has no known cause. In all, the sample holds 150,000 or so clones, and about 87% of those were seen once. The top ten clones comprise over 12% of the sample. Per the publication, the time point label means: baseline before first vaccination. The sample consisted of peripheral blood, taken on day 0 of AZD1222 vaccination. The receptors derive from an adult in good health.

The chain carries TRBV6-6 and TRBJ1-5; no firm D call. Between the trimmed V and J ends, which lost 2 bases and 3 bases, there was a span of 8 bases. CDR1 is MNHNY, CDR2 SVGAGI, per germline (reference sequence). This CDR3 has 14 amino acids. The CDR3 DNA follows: TGTGCCAGCAGTTACGGAGGAGTCAATCAGCCCCAGCATTTT. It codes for CASSYGGVNQPQHF.

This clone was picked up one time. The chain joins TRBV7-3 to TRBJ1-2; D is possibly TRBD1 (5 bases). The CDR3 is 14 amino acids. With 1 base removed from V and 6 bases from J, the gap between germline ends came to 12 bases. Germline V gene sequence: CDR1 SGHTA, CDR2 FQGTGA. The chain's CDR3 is CASSLNGGRNGYTF. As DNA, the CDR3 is TGTGCCAGCAGCTTAAACGGGGGTAGGAATGGCTACACCTTC.

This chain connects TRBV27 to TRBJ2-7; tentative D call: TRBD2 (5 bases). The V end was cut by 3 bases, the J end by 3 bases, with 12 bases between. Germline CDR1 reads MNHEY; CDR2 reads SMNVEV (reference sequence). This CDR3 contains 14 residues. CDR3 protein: CASSLRAAYYEQYF. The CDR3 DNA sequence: TGTGCCAGCAGTTTGAGGGCTGCATACTACGAGCAGTACTTC.

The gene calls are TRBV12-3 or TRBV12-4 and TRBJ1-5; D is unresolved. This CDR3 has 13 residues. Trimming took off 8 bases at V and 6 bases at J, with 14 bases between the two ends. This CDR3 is CASSGGWGQPQHF. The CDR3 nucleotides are TGTGCCAGCTCGGGAGGGTGGGGTCAGCCCCAGCATTTT.

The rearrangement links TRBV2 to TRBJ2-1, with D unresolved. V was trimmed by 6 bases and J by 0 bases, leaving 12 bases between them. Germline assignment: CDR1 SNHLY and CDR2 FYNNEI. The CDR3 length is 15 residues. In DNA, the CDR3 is TGTGCCAGCAGGGCACAGACCAACTCCTACAATGAGCAGTTCTTC. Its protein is CASRAQTNSYNEQFF.

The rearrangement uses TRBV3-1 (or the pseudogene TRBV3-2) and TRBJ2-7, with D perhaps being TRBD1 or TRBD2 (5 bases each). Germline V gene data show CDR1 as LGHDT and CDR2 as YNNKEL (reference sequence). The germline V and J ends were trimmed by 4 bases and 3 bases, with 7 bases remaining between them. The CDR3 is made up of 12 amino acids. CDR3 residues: CASSRGFYEQYF. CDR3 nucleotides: TGTGCCAGCAGCCGGGGGTTCTACGAGCAGTACTTC.

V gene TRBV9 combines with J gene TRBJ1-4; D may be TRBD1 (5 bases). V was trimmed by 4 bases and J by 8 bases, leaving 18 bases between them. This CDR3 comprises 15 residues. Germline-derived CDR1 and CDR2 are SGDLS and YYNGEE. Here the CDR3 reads CASSPTDSGWEKLFF. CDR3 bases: TGTGCCAGCAGCCCAACAGACAGCGGGTGGGAAAAACTGTTTTTT.

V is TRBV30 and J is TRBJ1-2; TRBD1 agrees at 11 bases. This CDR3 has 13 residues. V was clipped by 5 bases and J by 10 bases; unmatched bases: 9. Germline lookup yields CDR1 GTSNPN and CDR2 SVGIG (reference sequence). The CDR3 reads CAWVAGTGGYYTF. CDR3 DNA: TGTGCCTGGGTCGCCGGGACAGGGGGTTACTACACCTTC.